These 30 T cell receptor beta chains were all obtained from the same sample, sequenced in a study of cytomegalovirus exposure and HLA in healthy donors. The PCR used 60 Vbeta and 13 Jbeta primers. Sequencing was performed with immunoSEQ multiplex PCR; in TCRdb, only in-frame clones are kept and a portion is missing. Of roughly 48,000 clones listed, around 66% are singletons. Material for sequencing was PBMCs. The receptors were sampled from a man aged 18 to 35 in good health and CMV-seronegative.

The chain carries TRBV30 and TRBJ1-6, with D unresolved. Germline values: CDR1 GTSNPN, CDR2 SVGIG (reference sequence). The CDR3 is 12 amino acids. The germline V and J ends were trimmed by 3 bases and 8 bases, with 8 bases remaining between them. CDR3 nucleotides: TGTGCCTGGAGCCCCTCAGATTCACCCCTCCACTTT. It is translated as CAWSPSDSPLHF.

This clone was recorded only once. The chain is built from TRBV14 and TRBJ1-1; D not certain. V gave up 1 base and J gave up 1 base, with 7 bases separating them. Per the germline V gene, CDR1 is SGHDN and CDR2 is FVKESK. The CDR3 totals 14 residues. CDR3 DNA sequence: TGTGCCAGCAGCCAAGGAAGACAGAACACTGAAGCTTTCTTT. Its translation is CASSQGRQNTEAFF.

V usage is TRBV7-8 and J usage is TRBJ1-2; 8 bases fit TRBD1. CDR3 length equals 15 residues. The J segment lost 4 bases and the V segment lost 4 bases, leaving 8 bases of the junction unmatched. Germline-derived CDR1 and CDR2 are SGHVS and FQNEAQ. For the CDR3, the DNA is TGTGCCAGCAGCTCATCAGGGGGCTACGGCTATGGCTACACCTTC. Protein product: CASSSSGGYGYGYTF.

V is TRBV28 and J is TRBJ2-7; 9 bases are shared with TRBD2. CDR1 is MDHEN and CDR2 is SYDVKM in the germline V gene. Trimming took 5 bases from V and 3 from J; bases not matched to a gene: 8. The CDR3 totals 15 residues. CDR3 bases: TGTGCCAGCAGTACTATAGGACTAGCGAACTACGAGCAGTACTTC. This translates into CASSTIGLANYEQYF.

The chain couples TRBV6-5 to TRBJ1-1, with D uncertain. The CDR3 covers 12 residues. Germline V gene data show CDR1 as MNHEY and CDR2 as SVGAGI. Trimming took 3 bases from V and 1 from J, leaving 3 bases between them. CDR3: CASSYKNTEAFF. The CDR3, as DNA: TGTGCCAGCAGTTATAAGAACACTGAAGCTTTCTTT.

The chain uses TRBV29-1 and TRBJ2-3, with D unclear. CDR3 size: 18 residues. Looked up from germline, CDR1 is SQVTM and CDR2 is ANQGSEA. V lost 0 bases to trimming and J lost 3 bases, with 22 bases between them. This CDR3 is CSVEDPRPGSPRTDTQYF. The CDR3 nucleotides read TGCAGCGTTGAAGACCCTAGACCGGGTTCCCCTAGAACAGATACGCAGTATTTT.

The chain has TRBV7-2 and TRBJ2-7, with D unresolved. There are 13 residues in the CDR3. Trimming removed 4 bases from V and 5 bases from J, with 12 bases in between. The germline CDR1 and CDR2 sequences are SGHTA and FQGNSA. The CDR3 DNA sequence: TGTGCCAGCAGCTACACCAATAATAACGAGCAGTACTTC. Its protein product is CASSYTNNNEQYF.

CDR3 amino acids: CASSYSGGLYEQYF. CDR3 bases: TGTGCCAGCAGTTACTCGGGGGGGCTTTACGAGCAGTACTTC. The gene calls are TRBV6-5 and TRBJ2-7; tentative D call: TRBD2 (7 bases). Germline V CDR1 and CDR2: MNHEY, SVGAGI. Between the trimmed V and J ends, which lost 0 bases and 4 bases, there was a span of 10 bases. The length of the CDR3 is 14 residues.

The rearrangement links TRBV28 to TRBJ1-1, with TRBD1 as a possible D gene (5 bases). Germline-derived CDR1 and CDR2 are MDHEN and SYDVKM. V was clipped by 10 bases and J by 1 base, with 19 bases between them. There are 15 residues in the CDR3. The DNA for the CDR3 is TGTGCCACCAATGGGCGGGACGGGGGGAACACTGAAGCTTTCTTT. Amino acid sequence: CATNGRDGGNTEAFF.

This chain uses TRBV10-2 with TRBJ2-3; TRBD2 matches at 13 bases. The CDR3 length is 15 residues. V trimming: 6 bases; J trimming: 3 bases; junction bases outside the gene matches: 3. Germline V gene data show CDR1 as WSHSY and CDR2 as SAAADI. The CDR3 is CASSVTSGRTDTQYF. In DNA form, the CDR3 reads TGCGCCAGCAGCGTGACTAGCGGGAGGACAGATACGCAGTATTTT.

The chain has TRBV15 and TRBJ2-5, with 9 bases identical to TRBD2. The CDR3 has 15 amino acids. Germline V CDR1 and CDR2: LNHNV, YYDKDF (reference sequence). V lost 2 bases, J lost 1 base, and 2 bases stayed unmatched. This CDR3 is CATSRLAGSQETQYF. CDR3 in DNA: TGTGCCACCAGCAGACTAGCGGGAAGCCAAGAGACCCAGTACTTC. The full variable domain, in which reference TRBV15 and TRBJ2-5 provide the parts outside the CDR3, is DAMVIQNPRYQVTQFGKPVTLSCSQTLNHNVMYWYQQKSSQAPKLLFHYYDKDFNNEADTPDNFQSRRPNTSFCFLDIRSPGLGDTAMYLCATSRLAGSQETQYFGPGTRLLVL.

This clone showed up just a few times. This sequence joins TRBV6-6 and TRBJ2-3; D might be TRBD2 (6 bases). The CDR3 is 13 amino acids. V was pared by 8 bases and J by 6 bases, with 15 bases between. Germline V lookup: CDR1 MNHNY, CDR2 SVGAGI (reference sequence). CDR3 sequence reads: CASEHGRTDTQYF. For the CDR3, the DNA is TGTGCCAGCGAACATGGGAGGACGGATACGCAGTATTTT.

CDR3 DNA: TGTGCCAGCAGTGGGACAGGGGGCGAAAGCCAAGAGACCCAGTACTTC. The encoded protein is CASSGTGGESQETQYF. The chain links TRBV6-1 to TRBJ2-5; 11 bases line up with TRBD1. V gave up 4 bases and J gave up 1 base; unmatched junction bases: 5. The germline CDR1 and CDR2 sequences are MNHNS and SASEGT. The CDR3 totals 16 residues.

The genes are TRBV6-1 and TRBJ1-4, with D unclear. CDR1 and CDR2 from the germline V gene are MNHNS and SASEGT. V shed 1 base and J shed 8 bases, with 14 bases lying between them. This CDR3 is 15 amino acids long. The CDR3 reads CASSEVRGFGEKLFF. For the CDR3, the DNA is TGTGCCAGCAGTGAAGTACGAGGGTTTGGGGAAAAACTGTTTTTT.

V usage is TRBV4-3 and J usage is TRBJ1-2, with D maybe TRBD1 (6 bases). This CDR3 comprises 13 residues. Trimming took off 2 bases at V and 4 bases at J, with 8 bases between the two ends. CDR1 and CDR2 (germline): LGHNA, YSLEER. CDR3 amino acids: CASSQTDSYGYTF. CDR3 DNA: TGCGCCAGCAGCCAAACGGACAGCTATGGCTACACCTTC.

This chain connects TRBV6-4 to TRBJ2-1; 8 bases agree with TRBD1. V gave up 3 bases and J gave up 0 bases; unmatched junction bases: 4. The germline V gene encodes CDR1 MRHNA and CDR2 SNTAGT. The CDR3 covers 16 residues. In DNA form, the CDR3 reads TGTGCCAGCAGTGAGGACAGGGTAAGCTCCTACAATGAGCAGTTCTTC. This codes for CASSEDRVSSYNEQFF.

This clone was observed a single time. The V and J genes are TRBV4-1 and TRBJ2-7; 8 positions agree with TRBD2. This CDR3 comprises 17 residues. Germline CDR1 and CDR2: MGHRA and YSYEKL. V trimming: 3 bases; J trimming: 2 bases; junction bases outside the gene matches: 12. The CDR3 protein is CASSHLSGAGSAYEQYF. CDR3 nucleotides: TGCGCCAGCAGCCACCTTAGCGGGGCCGGCTCGGCCTACGAGCAGTACTTC.

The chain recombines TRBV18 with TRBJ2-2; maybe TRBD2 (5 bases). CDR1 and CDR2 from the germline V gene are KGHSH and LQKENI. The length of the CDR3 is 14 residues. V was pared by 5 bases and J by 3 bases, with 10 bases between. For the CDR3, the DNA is TGTGCCAGCTCAAGACTGAGGGACACCGGGGAGCTGTTTTTT. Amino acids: CASSRLRDTGELFF.

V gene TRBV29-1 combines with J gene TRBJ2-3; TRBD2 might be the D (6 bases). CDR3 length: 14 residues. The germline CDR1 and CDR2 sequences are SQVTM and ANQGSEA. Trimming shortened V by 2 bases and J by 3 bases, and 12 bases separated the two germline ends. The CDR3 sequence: CSVEKYGSTDTQYF. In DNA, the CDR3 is TGCAGCGTTGAAAAATACGGGAGTACAGATACGCAGTATTTT.

This CDR3 reads CAAGGAFTDTQYF. Written as DNA, the CDR3 is TGTGCCGCCGGCGGGGCCTTCACAGATACGCAGTATTTT. The V and J genes are TRBV2 and TRBJ2-3, with D perhaps TRBD2 (6 bases). Trimming shortened V by 11 bases and J by 2 bases, and 14 bases separated the two germline ends. The CDR3 has 13 residues. Looked up from germline, CDR1 is SNHLY and CDR2 is FYNNEI. Filled out from reference TRBV2 and TRBJ2-3, the complete variable domain reads EPEVTQTPSHQVTQMGQEVILRCVPISNHLYFYWYRQILGQKVEFLVSFYNNEISEKSEIFDDQFSVERPDGSNFTLKIRSTKLEDSAMYFCAAGGAFTDTQYFGPGTRLTVL.

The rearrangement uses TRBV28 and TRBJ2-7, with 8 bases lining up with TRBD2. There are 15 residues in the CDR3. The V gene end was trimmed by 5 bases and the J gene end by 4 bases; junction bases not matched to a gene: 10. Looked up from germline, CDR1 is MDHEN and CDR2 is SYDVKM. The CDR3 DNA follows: TGTGCCAGCAGTCCCCTCCCGGGGGGGGGTTACGAGCAGTACTTC. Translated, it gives CASSPLPGGGYEQYF.

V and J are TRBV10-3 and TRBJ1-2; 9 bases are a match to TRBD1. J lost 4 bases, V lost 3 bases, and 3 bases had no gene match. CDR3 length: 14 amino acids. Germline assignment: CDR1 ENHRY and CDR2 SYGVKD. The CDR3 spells CAISEGTGLYGYTF. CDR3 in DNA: TGTGCCATCAGTGAAGGGACAGGGCTCTATGGCTACACCTTC.

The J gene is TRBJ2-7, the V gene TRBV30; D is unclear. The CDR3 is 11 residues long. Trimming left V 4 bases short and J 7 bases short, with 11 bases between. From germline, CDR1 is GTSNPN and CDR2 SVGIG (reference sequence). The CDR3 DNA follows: TGTGCCTGGACCTCACAGAAAGAGCAGTACTTC. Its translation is CAWTSQKEQYF.

CDR3 sequence: CAFGAAGGTYNEQFF. In nucleotides, the CDR3 is TGTGCCTTTGGGGCAGCGGGAGGGACTTACAATGAGCAGTTCTTC. The rearrangement links TRBV6-1 to TRBJ2-1; the match to TRBD2 covers 10 bases. Germline V gives CDR1 MNHNS, CDR2 SASEGT. After removal of 11 bases from V and 4 bases from J, the junction contained 11 bases not matched to a gene. This CDR3 has 15 amino acids.

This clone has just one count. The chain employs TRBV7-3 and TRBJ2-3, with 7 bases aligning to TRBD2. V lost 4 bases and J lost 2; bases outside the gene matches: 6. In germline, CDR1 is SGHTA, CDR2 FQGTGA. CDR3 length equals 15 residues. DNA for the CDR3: TGTGCCAGCAGCTCGACTAGCCTAACCACAGATACGCAGTATTTT. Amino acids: CASSSTSLTTDTQYF.

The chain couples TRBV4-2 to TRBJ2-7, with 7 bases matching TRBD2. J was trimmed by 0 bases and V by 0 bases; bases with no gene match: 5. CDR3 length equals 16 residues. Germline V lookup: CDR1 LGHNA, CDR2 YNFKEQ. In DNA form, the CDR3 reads TGTGCCAGCAGCCAAGAATGGGGGAGGGACTCCTACGAGCAGTACTTC. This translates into CASSQEWGRDSYEQYF.

In DNA form, the CDR3 reads TGTGCCAGCAGCTCTATCAGGGATGGATCCCTGAACACTGAAGCTTTCTTT. Its protein product is CASSSIRDGSLNTEAFF. The chain employs TRBV7-6 and TRBJ1-1; a weak D match, TRBD1 (5 bases). Per the germline V gene, CDR1 is SGHVS and CDR2 is FNYEAQ. The V end was cut by 4 bases, the J end by 0 bases, with 18 bases between. The CDR3 sequence is 17 residues long.

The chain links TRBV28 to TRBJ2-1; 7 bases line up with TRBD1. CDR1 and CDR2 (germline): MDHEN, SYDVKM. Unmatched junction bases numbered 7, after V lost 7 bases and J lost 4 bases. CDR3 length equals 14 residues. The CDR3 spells CASIAGTVYNEQFF. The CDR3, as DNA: TGTGCCAGCATTGCCGGGACAGTGTACAATGAGCAGTTCTTC.

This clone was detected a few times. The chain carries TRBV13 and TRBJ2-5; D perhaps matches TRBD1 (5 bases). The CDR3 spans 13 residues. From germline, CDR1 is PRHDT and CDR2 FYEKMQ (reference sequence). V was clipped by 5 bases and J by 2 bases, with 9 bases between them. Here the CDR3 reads CASSGDSQETQYF. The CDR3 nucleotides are TGTGCCAGCAGCGGTGACAGTCAAGAGACCCAGTACTTC.

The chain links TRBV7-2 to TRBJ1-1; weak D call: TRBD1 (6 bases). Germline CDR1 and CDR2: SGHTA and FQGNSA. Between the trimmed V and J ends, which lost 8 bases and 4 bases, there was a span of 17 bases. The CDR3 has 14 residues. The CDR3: CASAARGAGTEAFF. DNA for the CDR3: TGTGCCAGCGCCGCGCGGGGGGCTGGCACTGAAGCTTTCTTT.